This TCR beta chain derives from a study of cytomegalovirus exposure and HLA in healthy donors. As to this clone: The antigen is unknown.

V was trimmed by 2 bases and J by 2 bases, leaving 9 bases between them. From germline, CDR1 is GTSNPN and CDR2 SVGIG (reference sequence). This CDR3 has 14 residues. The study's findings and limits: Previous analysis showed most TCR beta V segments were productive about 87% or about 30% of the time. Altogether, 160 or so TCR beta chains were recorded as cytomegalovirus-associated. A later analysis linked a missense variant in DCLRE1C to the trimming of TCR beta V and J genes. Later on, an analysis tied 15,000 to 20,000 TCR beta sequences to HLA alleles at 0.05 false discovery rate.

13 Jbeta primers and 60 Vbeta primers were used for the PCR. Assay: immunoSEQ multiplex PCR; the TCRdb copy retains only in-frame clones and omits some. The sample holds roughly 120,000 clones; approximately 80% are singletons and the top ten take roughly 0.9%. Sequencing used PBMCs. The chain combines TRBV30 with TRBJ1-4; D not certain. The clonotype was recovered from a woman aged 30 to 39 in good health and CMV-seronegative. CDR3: CAWSPVATNEKLFF. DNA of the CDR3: TGTGCCTGGAGTCCTGTGGCTACTAATGAAAAACTGTTTTTT.